This TCR beta chain derives from a study of neurological immune-mediated disorders (dated by TCRdb to the late 2010s). For context, the study as a whole: Among the roughly 34 multiple sclerosis patients, relapsing-remitting MS was present in approximately 31 and secondary progressive MS was present in 3. Peripheral blood TCR-beta repertoires from HTLV-I-associated myelopathy (HAM/TSP) patients, multiple sclerosis patients and healthy controls were compared by UMI-based sequencing. Alongside PBMC samples, the set of some 98 TCR-beta libraries contained longitudinal samples, technical triplicates, and paired CD4+ and CD8+ T-cell subsets that had been sorted. The cohort comprised roughly 70 subjects: about 15 HAM/TSP patients, approximately 34 multiple sclerosis patients and about 20 healthy controls.

The paper's findings and limits, for the study overall: TCR clonal expansion was highest in HAM/TSP patients and lowest in MS patients, with MS patients falling below even healthy controls. Expanded clones from different subjects shared no identical CDR3 amino acid sequences, which suggests that TCR-beta repertoires were private in all groups. In a phylogenetic analysis, the repertoires of 18 out of 34 MS patients fell into a single cluster of related CDR3 sequences, pointing to a possible signature at the repertoire level. The MS cluster was not associated with any clinical or MRI features, and the authors stated that larger cohorts are needed.

This clonotype came up many times. Its antigen target is currently unknown. The record has no base qualities; no much larger clone is one base away. cDNA was synthesized by template-switch 5'RACE using a primer carrying a 10-nucleotide random unique molecular identifier by which each TCR transcript was tagged. Every sequencing run covered 15-18 subjects and yielded more than 200 million TCR-beta sequences. The RNeasy kit was used to extract total RNA. Using the KAPA Real-time Library Amplification kit, TCR-beta VDJ regions were amplified with primers for the TCR constant region and the 5'RACE anchor. A first PCR added sample indexes and Illumina adaptors, after which a second PCR increased the library yield. After Ampure bead purification, the TCR product of roughly 650 bp was size-selected on a 2% E-gel SizeSelection system. Before pooling, library quality was checked on a Bioanalyzer, concentration was measured with Qubit, and libraries were quantified with the Kapa Library Quantification kit. Libraries were sequenced paired-end 2 x 150 bp on an Illumina HiSeq 2500. To increase sequence diversity, roughly 24-31% phiX was spiked into each library pool. For the original study's pipeline: Quality-filtered reads were processed with the UMI-based MiGEC pipeline, and over 80% of raw TCR sequences were removed by the MiGEC pipeline during error correction. VDJ genes were aligned to IMGT germline references, and each clonotype was defined by a unique CDR3 amino acid sequence together with V-J genes. Clonal expansion, Shannon diversity and CDR3 relatedness were evaluated with VDJtools (CalcPairwiseDistances, ClusterSamples), while phylogenetic trees were built in CLCbio workbench. Clones with at least 8 unique UMIs were defined as expanded, with this threshold being based on coefficient-of-variation modelling across technical triplicates. Starting from the raw public reads, TCRdb applied fastp trimming at Q25, assembled clones with MiXCR and retained in-frame beta chains. Every CDR3 protein is listed once, alongside the most common genes and DNA of its rows. The authors' filters were not applied to this entry. The sample table lists 55,000 to 70,000 distinct CDR3 sequences, over 5% of them with a count of one. The biggest ten clones account for roughly 6% of the sample.

For unsorted PBMC libraries, 2 million PBMCs were used after storage in RNAlater at -80 degrees C until RNA extraction. Multiple sclerosis patients were enrolled in a US clinical protocol evaluating disease progression by magnetic resonance imaging. Peripheral blood underwent Ficoll-Hypaque density gradient centrifugation to isolate PBMCs, which were then cryopreserved in liquid nitrogen. From cysteine to phenylalanine, the CDR3 is 14 amino acids long. Only the CDR3 region is kept as DNA, spanning 42 bases read in frame from base 1. V lost 4 bases and J lost 3 bases; the stretch between them is 10 bases long. CDR1 and CDR2, per the germline V gene, are KGHSH and LQKENI.

This clonotype was obtained from a human donor with multiple sclerosis. The donor label of this sample is uncertain. The specimen was PBMCs. This sequence uses TRBV18 and TRBJ1-5; D gene: possibly TRBD1, on 6 matching bases. The CDR3 amino acid sequence is: CASSLTGNNQPQHF. The DNA sequence follows: TGTGCCAGCTCACTAACAGGGAACAATCAGCCCCAGCATTTT.